The rows below give T cell receptor beta chains drawn from one sample of a study of PD-L1 blockade in urothelial cancer. Libraries were prepared by immunoSEQ multiplex PCR; TCRdb keeps only in-frame clonotypes and omits some of them. Here the sample spans 45,000 to 60,000 clones, 84% being singletons. This sample comprised PBMCs, obtained around atezolizumab (anti-PD-L1) treatment. The receptor set was obtained from a man between 40 and 49 years old with urothelial cancer. The CDR3 runs from the conserved cysteine through the conserved F or W. D genes are given only for firm matches. Clone size appears in some rows only: once, few, many, or a class for an expanded clone.

j_gene,v_gene,abundance,d_gene,CDR3aa,CDR3nt
TRBJ2-7,TRBV12-5,NA,NA,CARPGSEDRDEQYF,TGTGCTAGACCGGGAAGCGAAGATCGTGACGAGCAGTACTTC
TRBJ2-3,TRBV5-6,NA,TRBD1,CASSPRDSASTDTQYF,TGTGCCAGCAGCCCCAGGGACAGCGCTAGCACAGATACGCAGTATTTT
TRBJ2-1,TRBV5-1,NA,TRBD2,CASSLGLAGASPYNEQFF,TGCGCCAGCAGCTTGGGACTAGCGGGAGCTAGCCCCTACAATGAGCAGTTCTTC
TRBJ1-5,TRBV28,NA,TRBD1,CASSTGGSNQPQHF,TGTGCCAGCAGTACAGGGGGTTCCAATCAGCCCCAGCATTTT
TRBJ2-7,TRBV30,few,TRBD1,CAWSPGQGLGYEQYF,TGTGCCTGGAGTCCAGGACAGGGGCTAGGCTACGAGCAGTACTTC
TRBJ2-7,TRBV7-2,NA,NA,CASSPSGDSSYEQYF,TGTGCCAGCAGCCCATCGGGGGACAGCAGCTACGAGCAGTACTTC
TRBJ2-1,TRBV14,NA,NA,CASSQGGTQFF,TGTGCCAGCAGCCAAGGGGGCACCCAGTTCTTC
TRBJ1-2,TRBV7-3,NA,NA,CASSQRGGAGLYGYTF,TGTGCCAGCAGCCAGCGCGGGGGCGCAGGGCTCTATGGCTACACCTTC
TRBJ1-5,TRBV5-5,few,NA,CASSLERQTGQPQHF,TGTGCCAGCAGCTTGGAACGACAGACAGGTCAGCCCCAGCATTTT
TRBJ1-1,TRBV27,NA,NA,CASSSGVTEAFF,TGTGCCAGCAGTTCGGGGGTAACTGAAGCTTTCTTT
TRBJ2-3,TRBV30,NA,TRBD2,CAWSITGGKGDTQYF,TGTGCCTGGAGCATAACCGGGGGGAAAGGGGATACGCAGTATTTT
TRBJ1-2,TRBV29-1,once,TRBD1,CSVEKGLGTDYGYTF,TGCAGCGTCGAAAAGGGGCTCGGGACAGACTATGGCTACACCTTC
TRBJ2-7,TRBV4-1,NA,NA,CASGGRREDEQYF,TGCGCCAGCGGGGGCAGACGGGAGGACGAGCAGTACTTC
TRBJ2-1,TRBV14,NA,TRBD2,CASSPLAGGNNEQFF,TGTGCCAGCAGCCCCCTAGCGGGAGGGAACAATGAGCAGTTCTTC
TRBJ1-4,TRBV2,NA,NA,CASSAQPDVGGKLFF,TGTGCCAGCAGTGCCCAACCGGATGTCGGGGGAAAACTGTTTTTT
TRBJ1-1,TRBV9,NA,NA,CASSPRGLRSEAFF,TGTGCCAGCAGCCCCCGAGGGCTAAGATCAGAAGCTTTCTTT
TRBJ2-7,TRBV20-1,NA,NA,CSPLGGYEQYF,TGCAGTCCGTTAGGGGGATACGAGCAGTACTTC
TRBJ2-7,TRBV5-6,NA,TRBD2,CASSLGRSYEQYF,TGTGCCAGCAGCCTCGGGAGGTCCTACGAGCAGTACTTC
TRBJ2-1,TRBV7-8,NA,TRBD2,CASSLGTSRNEQFF,TGTGCCAGCAGCTTAGGGACTAGCAGGAATGAGCAGTTCTTC
TRBJ2-1,TRBV7-8,NA,NA,CASMTGTVGSYNEQFF,TGTGCCAGCATGACGGGAACAGTAGGGTCCTACAATGAGCAGTTCTTC
TRBJ1-1,TRBV7-9,NA,NA,CASSSSRNSRSEAFF,TGTGCCAGCAGCTCCAGCCGGAACAGCAGGTCTGAAGCTTTCTTT
TRBJ1-4,TRBV10-1,NA,NA,CASSRSGDVSEKLFF,TGCGCCAGCAGTAGGTCGGGGGACGTCAGTGAAAAACTGTTTTTT
TRBJ2-2,TRBV5-1,NA,NA,CASSLAVGNTGELFF,TGCGCCAGCAGCTTAGCGGTAGGGAACACCGGGGAGCTGTTTTTT
TRBJ2-1,TRBV2,NA,TRBD2,CASSGLARNNEQFF,TGTGCCAGCAGTGGACTAGCGCGTAACAATGAGCAGTTCTTC
TRBJ1-2,TRBV28,NA,NA,CASSSQGDYGYTF,TGTGCCAGCAGTTCACAGGGAGACTATGGCTACACCTTC
TRBJ1-2,TRBV5-1,NA,TRBD1,CASSLFGTGDGYGYTF,TGCGCCAGCAGCTTGTTCGGGACAGGGGATGGCTATGGCTACACCTTC
TRBJ2-1,TRBV7-9,NA,TRBD2,CASRPLAGGRNEQFF,TGTGCCAGCAGACCGCTAGCGGGAGGTAGGAATGAGCAGTTCTTC
TRBJ2-1,TRBV9,few,TRBD2,CASSVDGDYDNEQFF,TGTGCCAGCAGCGTAGACGGGGACTACGACAATGAGCAGTTCTTC
TRBJ2-2,TRBV19,NA,TRBD2,CASSIMAGVRTGELFF,TGTGCCAGTAGTATCATGGCGGGAGTACGAACCGGGGAGCTGTTTTTT
TRBJ2-2,TRBV15,NA,NA,CATSRDYTGNTGELFF,TGTGCCACCAGCAGAGATTATACAGGGAACACCGGGGAGCTGTTTTTT
TRBJ2-1,TRBV18,NA,TRBD1,CASSPQGQGKDEQFF,TGTGCCAGCTCACCACAGGGACAGGGGAAGGATGAGCAGTTCTTC
TRBJ2-2,TRBV7-3,NA,NA,CASSLTSGNTGELFF,TGTGCCAGCAGCTTAACTAGCGGGAACACCGGGGAGCTGTTTTTT
TRBJ2-1,TRBV2,NA,TRBD1,CASGGDRRYEQFF,TGTGCCAGCGGAGGGGACAGGAGGTATGAGCAGTTCTTC
TRBJ2-7,TRBV7-8,NA,TRBD2,CASRPTSGGILATEQYF,TGTGCCAGCAGACCAACGAGCGGGGGCATCCTAGCAACCGAGCAGTACTTC
TRBJ2-1,TRBV27,NA,TRBD1,CATRGGTGNYNEQFF,TGTGCCACCCGAGGCGGGACAGGAAACTACAATGAGCAGTTCTTC
TRBJ2-1,TRBV28,NA,NA,CASTPPGTNNEQFF,TGTGCCAGCACTCCCCCGGGGACAAACAATGAGCAGTTCTTC
TRBJ2-5,TRBV13,NA,TRBD1,CASSNPDRGAETQYF,TGTGCCAGCAGCAATCCGGACAGGGGGGCAGAGACCCAGTACTTC
TRBJ2-1,TRBV28,NA,NA,CASSLTLSSYNEQFF,TGTGCCAGCAGTTTAACCCTCAGCTCCTACAATGAGCAGTTCTTC
TRBJ1-1,TRBV6-1,NA,NA,CASRQGPITEAFF,TGTGCCAGCAGGCAGGGGCCGATCACTGAAGCTTTCTTT
TRBJ2-5,TRBV6-5,NA,NA,CASSYNRAETQYF,TGTGCCAGCAGTTATAACAGGGCCGAGACCCAGTACTTC
TRBJ2-1,TRBV28,NA,TRBD2,CASSLRKKGLAGPSNEQFF,TGTGCCAGCAGTTTACGAAAAAAGGGACTAGCGGGACCTTCCAATGAGCAGTTCTTC
TRBJ2-2,TRBV11-2,NA,NA,CASSLDQTETGELFF,TGTGCCAGCAGCTTAGATCAAACAGAGACCGGGGAGCTGTTTTTT
TRBJ2-1,TRBV5-6,NA,TRBD2,CASSLGLAGGIREQFF,TGTGCCAGCAGCCTGGGACTAGCGGGAGGGATTAGGGAGCAGTTCTTC